This T cell receptor (beta chain) stems from a study of PD-L1 blockade in urothelial cancer. Overall study: Analyses used blood from 3 weeks (second dose) and 6 weeks after treatment start.

The germline V gene encodes CDR1 SGHAT and CDR2 FQNNGV. With 1 base clipped from V and 5 bases from J, the junction kept 4 bases outside the gene matches. The CDR3 contains 14 residues. As for this clone: Its antigen remains unidentified.

Disease in patients was locally advanced or metastatic urothelial carcinoma. A total of 1 to 8 samples per patient were collected pretreatment and on-treatment. Profiled with immunoSEQ multiplex PCR; TCRdb holds only in-frame clones, not every one. This sample has tens of thousands of clones, with roughly 86% found just once. General study points: Clones that were tumor-associated expanded more in the blood of durable-benefit patients at 3 weeks.

Sequences were derived from PBMCs, sampled around atezolizumab (anti-PD-L1) treatment. This clonotype was obtained from a man in his sixties or seventies with urothelial cancer. The V gene is TRBV11-2, the J gene TRBJ2-7, with TRBD1 matching over 8 bases. CDR3 region: CASSLGTGKDEQYF. The CDR3 region has the DNA TGTGCCAGCAGCTTAGGGACAGGGAAGGACGAGCAGTACTTC.